This T cell receptor beta chain came from a study of T-cell memory formation after mild COVID-19. This clonotype was counted a few times. What it binds is not known. Researchers used 5'RACE with constant-segment primers to make TCR alpha and TCR beta cDNA libraries that carry sample barcodes and UMIs. TCRdb processed the 5' RACE reads anew with MiXCR; each CDR3 protein has one entry. The sample lists some 310,000 distinct CDR3 sequences, approximately 22% occurring once. The study's findings and limits: CD4+ contracting clones lay mainly in CM and EM, CD8+ ones in EMRA.

V gave up 4 bases and J gave up 5 bases, with 14 bases separating them. The CDR3 runs 14 residues. In germline, CDR1 is MNHEY, CDR2 SVGAGI. The TCR was taken from a man between 18 and 35 years old who had mild COVID-19 (a few samples of this study predate the infection). Cell type and time point are not known. Source material: PBMCs or a T cell subset sorted from them (not recorded which). The chain has TRBV6-5 and TRBJ2-5; D perhaps matches TRBD1 (5 bases). The CDR3 bases are TGTGCCAGCAGTTCCCACGGCCAGGGTGAGACCCAGTACTTC. Its protein product is CASSSHGQGETQYF.